The sequence of this T cell receptor (beta chain) was determined in a study of molecular identifiers for immune sequencing clone quantification (dated by TCRdb to the late 2010s). About the investigation overall: For a replicate experiment, RNA from around 18,000 or 91,000 naive CD8 T cells was divided into five aliquots, and four of the five aliquots were sequenced. This methods study benchmarked molecular-identifier clustering-based TCR repertoire sequencing (MIDCIRS) and TCR RNA copy counting, using CD8 T cells to do so. What the study reported, not specific to this receptor: Approximately 3 recovered TCR RNA copies per cell were obtained by modeling, versus approximately 10 by digital PCR, implying a capture efficiency of about 30%. When barcode sub-clustering was left out, chimeric consensus sequences inflated TCR diversity, with chimeras reaching as high as 47%. In CMV-specific effector cells, clones with more than 20 RNA copies contained over 99% of molecules, whereas in naive cells such clones contained under 1% of molecules. The naive libraries included spiked-in Jurkat TCR RNA (roughly nine copies' worth), and this RNA is not part of the donor repertoire. Highly expanded clone sizes could be underestimated because identical TCR molecules may share a barcode. Spiked-in Jurkat TCR RNA equal to a single cell's worth was reported to be detectable even within 1,200,000 naive CD8 T cells.

The germline V gene provides CDR1 LGHNA and CDR2 YSLEER. The CDR3, cysteine through phenylalanine, is 15 amino acids long. Of the read, only the CDR3 DNA is kept; its 45 bases are in frame from base 1. V is pruned by 6 bases and J by 2 bases, leaving 6 bases of the junction without a gene match. The library was made by PCR. The data were produced on a NextSeq 500. Bulk TCR libraries were generated as previously described, with the TCR primers listed in Table S5 used. The Qiagen AllPrep DNA/RNA kit was used to purify total RNA. Before analysis, reads from multiple sequencing runs of one library were combined. In the source study's methods: Reads were retained only if the reads had an exact TCR constant sequence, and the retained reads were trimmed to 150 nt and grouped according to their 12-nt molecular barcodes. Within each barcode group, reads were sub-clustered at a 15% Levenshtein threshold, and quality-weighted consensus sequences were built per RNA molecule. Non-functional sequences were excluded, and lower-count sequences lying one edit away from another sequence were also excluded. Barcode sub-clusters with fewer than 20% of the maximum read count were removed, based on fitting two negative binomial distributions. The public reads were run again by TCRdb, first through fastp at Q25 and then through MiXCR, and only productive beta chains were kept. CDR3 protein duplicates are merged, each entry listing the most common genes and DNA. V and J calls and clone size were set by TCRdb, not the authors. The sample includes 85,000 to 100,000 distinct CDR3 sequences, with approximately 24% observed a single time. The top ten clones comprise roughly 0.94% of the sample.

Libraries of naive CD8 T cells were generated from roughly 20,000 to 1,000,000 sorted cells, with 10%, 30% or 50% of the purified RNA used. Naive CD8 T cells, defined as CD8+CD4-CCR7+CD45RA+, were FACS-sorted into RLT Plus buffer on a BD FACSAria II. To test detection sensitivity, Jurkat RNA equivalent to ten TCR copies was spiked into samples of roughly 20,000-1,000,000 naive CD8 T cells. CD8 T cells were enriched using RosetteSep CD8+ T Cell Enrichment Cocktail and Ficoll-Paque, and the enriched cells then underwent ACK red cell lysis. This clonotype occurred many times. This clone's antigen is unknown. One base away there is no much larger clone; base qualities are not given.

Sequencing input: naive CD8+ T cells from blood, with Jurkat cell RNA spiked in. The cell subset or site label of this sample denotes: FACS-sorted CD8+CD4-CCR7+CD45RA+ naive T cells. This sequence originates from a human donor in good health. Some libraries in this study had Jurkat cell RNA spiked in. The rearranged segments are TRBV4-3 and TRBJ2-7, with 11 middle bases fitting TRBD2. CDR3 protein: CASSPGTSGTYEQYF. The sequence in DNA is TGCGCCAGCAGTCCCGGGACTAGCGGTACCTACGAGCAGTACTTC.